This T cell receptor (beta chain) was captured in a study of cytomegalovirus exposure and HLA in healthy donors. The PCR ran on 60 Vbeta and 13 Jbeta primers. Produced via immunoSEQ multiplex PCR; TCRdb's table is partial and in-frame only. The sample includes around 170,000 clones, roughly 70% of them seen just once. Worth noting for this clone: Its antigen is still unknown.

General study findings and limits: After further analysis at a later stage, 16,951 TCR beta sequences were associated with HLA alleles at 0.05 false discovery rate.

This CDR3 is built from 18 residues. V dropped 6 bases and J dropped 0 bases, with 18 bases sitting between them. Germline CDR1 and CDR2: MNHEY and SMNVEV (reference sequence). The sequence was collected from a girl between 5 and 17 years old in good health and CMV-seronegative. The chain uses TRBV27 and TRBJ1-6; D not resolved. Source material: PBMCs. CDR3 coding DNA: TGTGCCAGCAGGAACCGCTGGTCAGGAAGCTCCTATAATTCACCCCTCCACTTT. Its protein is CASRNRWSGSSYNSPLHF.